The 20 T cell receptor beta chains below come from one sample, sequenced in a study of CD8 T cells in Susac syndrome. With random hexamers, reverse transcription was performed on about 0.45 to 1 ug of RNA. TCRdb re-analysed the immunoSEQ multiplex PCR reads in MiXCR, keeping a single row per CDR3 protein. The sample has 400,000 to 550,000 distinct CDR3 sequences; approximately 89% are singletons. Material: CD8+ T cells from PBMCs. The receptors were sampled from a human donor with multiple sclerosis.

The rearrangement links TRBV27 to TRBJ2-7; D uncertain. Germline CDR1 reads MNHEY; CDR2 reads SMNVEV (reference sequence). Trimming removed 2 bases from V and 4 bases from J, with 12 bases in between. The CDR3 runs to 14 residues. In DNA, the CDR3 is TGTGCCAGCAGTTTAGGCCCACCACCTTACGAGCAGTACTTC. Its protein is CASSLGPPPYEQYF.

The V gene is TRBV2, the J gene TRBJ1-1; a weak D match, TRBD1 (6 bases). The CDR3 runs 11 residues. Germline V CDR1 and CDR2: SNHLY, FYNNEI. V gave up 10 bases and J gave up 4 bases, with 10 bases separating them. CDR3 coding DNA: TGTGCCAACCAGGGGAGCACTGAAGCTTTCTTT. The encoded protein is CANQGSTEAFF.

This clonotype was detected a few times. The chain joins TRBV5-1 to TRBJ1-1; unclear D gene. Germline V gene sequence: CDR1 SGHRS, CDR2 YFSETQ. CDR3 length: 16 residues. Trimming cost V 0 bases and J 0 bases, with 12 bases left between them. CDR3 nucleotides: TGCGCCAGCAGCTTGGGTCTGGATTCCTTGAACACTGAAGCTTTCTTT. It codes for CASSLGLDSLNTEAFF.

In the case of this clonotype: The junction departs from germline at one end; a sequencing error may be responsible. The chain joins TRBV14 to TRBJ1-1, with D tentatively TRBD1 (5 bases). Germline lookup yields CDR1 SGHDN and CDR2 FVKESK. The CDR3 is made up of 13 amino acids. In nucleotides, the CDR3 is TGTGCCAGCAGCCCCTGGGGGGGAGGTGAAGTTTTCTTT. Amino acid sequence: CASSPWGGGEVFF.

The chain recombines TRBV12-5 with TRBJ2-1, with D perhaps matching TRBD1 or TRBD2 (5 bases each). V was clipped by 6 bases and J by 0 bases, with 21 bases between them. The germline V gene has CDR1 LGHNT and CDR2 FRNRAP. The CDR3 has 18 amino acids. The CDR3 bases are TGTGCTAGTGGCCTCGGGACGCCGGCCATTAACTCCTACAATGAGCAGTTCTTC. Its protein product is CASGLGTPAINSYNEQFF.

This chain uses TRBV7-3 with TRBJ2-3; D not resolved. V dropped 1 base and J dropped 2 bases, with 4 bases sitting between them. From germline, CDR1 is SGHTA and CDR2 FQGTGA. CDR3 length equals 13 residues. CDR3 sequence reads: CASSLMNTDTQYF. For the CDR3, the DNA is TGTGCCAGCAGCTTAATGAACACAGATACGCAGTATTTT.

The CDR3 nucleotides are TGTGCCTGGAGCGCTAGCGGAGCCCACGAGCAGTACTTC. Its protein product is CAWSASGAHEQYF. The V gene is TRBV30, the J gene TRBJ2-7, with 7 bases fitting TRBD2. CDR1 and CDR2 (germline): GTSNPN, SVGIG (reference sequence). Germline trimming cut 3 bases from V and 5 bases from J; bases unmatched to any gene: 7. The CDR3 totals 13 residues.

The V call is TRBV7-8, the J call TRBJ1-2; D is unclear. The CDR3 totals 15 residues. Germline V gene data show CDR1 as SGHVS and CDR2 as FQNEAQ. Trimming left V 1 base short and J 7 bases short, with 16 bases between. The chain's CDR3 is CASSLEAPGFGGYTF. The CDR3 nucleotides read TGTGCCAGCAGCTTAGAAGCTCCAGGTTTCGGTGGCTACACCTTC.

The J gene is TRBJ2-2, the V gene TRBV7-9, with D unresolved. The ends were cut back, 5 bases at V and 5 bases at J, with 6 bases in the middle. The CDR3 is 12 residues long. The V gene's germline CDR1 is SEHNR and CDR2 FQNEAQ (reference sequence). The CDR3 DNA reads TGTGCCAGCAGCAAGATTACCGGGGAGCTGTTTTTT. The encoded protein is CASSKITGELFF. The full variable domain, rest sourced from reference TRBV7-9 and TRBJ2-2, is DTGVSQNPRHKITKRGQNVTFRCDPISEHNRLYWYRQTLGQGPEFLTYFQNEAQLEKSRLLSDRFSAERPKGSFSTLEIQRTEQGDSAMYLCASSKITGELFFGEGSRLTVL.

This sequence joins TRBV4-2 and TRBJ2-7; D call uncertain. This CDR3 has 16 residues. The germline CDR1 and CDR2 sequences are LGHNA and YNFKEQ. The V end was cut by 1 base, the J end by 7 bases, with 20 bases between. CDR3 residues: CASSQGQNSPYEEQYF. CDR3 sequence (DNA): TGTGCCAGCAGCCAAGGTCAAAACTCCCCCTACGAGGAGCAGTACTTC.

This chain links TRBV7-9 with TRBJ2-1, with TRBD2 as a possible D gene (6 bases). Germline CDR1 and CDR2: SEHNR and FQNEAQ (reference sequence). Trimming cost V 0 bases and J 1 base, with 10 bases left between them. CDR3 length equals 16 residues. The CDR3 DNA is TGTGCCAGCAGCTTAGCCCCTAGCGTATCCTACAATGAGCAGTTCTTC. The encoded protein is CASSLAPSVSYNEQFF. The complete variable domain, with remaining parts taken from reference TRBV7-9 and TRBJ2-1, reads DTGVSQNPRHKITKRGQNVTFRCDPISEHNRLYWYRQTLGQGPEFLTYFQNEAQLEKSRLLSDRFSAERPKGSFSTLEIQRTEQGDSAMYLCASSLAPSVSYNEQFFGPGTRLTVL.

The chain is built from TRBV30 and TRBJ2-7; maybe TRBD2 (5 bases). The length of the CDR3 is 15 residues. Germline V gene lookup returns CDR1 GTSNPN and CDR2 SVGIG (reference sequence). V was shortened by 1 base and J by 0 bases, with 13 bases between the two germline ends. The CDR3 loop reads CAWSGISGNSYEQYF. The CDR3 bases are TGTGCCTGGAGTGGCATCAGCGGAAACTCCTACGAGCAGTACTTC. The entire variable domain, with the rest obtained from reference TRBV30 and TRBJ2-7, is as follows: SQTIHQWPATLVQPVGSPLSLECTVEGTSNPNLYWYRQAAGRGLQLLFYSVGIGQISSEVPQNLSASRPQDRQFILSSKKLLLSDSGFYLCAWSGISGNSYEQYFGPGTRLTVT.

The J gene is TRBJ2-1, the V gene TRBV5-6, with D perhaps matching TRBD1 (6 bases). Trimming pared 6 bases from V and 1 base from J, leaving 17 bases between. The CDR3 is 16 amino acids. In germline, CDR1 is SGHDT, CDR2 YYEEEE. CDR3 amino acids: CASTPLMGQSYNEQFF. DNA for the CDR3: TGTGCCAGCACCCCGTTGATGGGACAATCCTACAATGAGCAGTTCTTC.

The chain combines TRBV20-1 with TRBJ1-1; D gene unclear. This CDR3 region has 13 residues. Germline V gene data show CDR1 as DFQATT and CDR2 as SNEGSKA (reference sequence). Between the trimmed V and J ends, which lost 5 bases and 0 bases, there was a span of 10 bases. This CDR3 is CSAPNSVNTEAFF. DNA of the CDR3: TGCAGTGCTCCTAATTCGGTGAACACTGAAGCTTTCTTT.

The chain couples TRBV5-1 to TRBJ1-2; possibly TRBD1 for D (5 bases). The germline V gene has CDR1 SGHRS and CDR2 YFSETQ. Between the trimmed V and J ends, which lost 4 bases and 2 bases, there was a span of 12 bases. The CDR3 covers 14 residues. As DNA, the CDR3 is TGCGCCAGCAGCCACCTCGGGACGAACTATGGCTACACCTTC. This encodes CASSHLGTNYGYTF.

The rearrangement uses TRBV28 and TRBJ1-1, with 8 bases matching TRBD1. The junction had 10 bases not matched to a gene; V was cut back by 6 bases and J by 7 bases. The length of the CDR3 is 14 residues. Per germline, CDR1 MDHEN and CDR2 SYDVKM. The CDR3 spells CASRQTGAGYEAFF. The DNA for the CDR3 is TGTGCCAGCAGACAGACAGGGGCAGGCTATGAAGCTTTCTTT.

This clonotype was seen only a few times. The gene calls are TRBV7-9 and TRBJ1-4; D not certain. The CDR3 contains 14 residues. Germline CDR1 reads SEHNR; CDR2 reads FQNEAQ (reference sequence). V was cut by 1 base and J by 2 bases, with 5 bases left in between. CDR3 residues: CASSLGGTNEKLFF. CDR3 nucleotide sequence: TGTGCCAGCAGCTTAGGGGGTACTAATGAAAAACTGTTTTTT.

CDR3 residues: CSVDRNGAFF. In DNA, the CDR3 is TGCAGCGTTGACAGGAATGGAGCTTTCTTT. This rearrangement joins TRBV29-1 to TRBJ1-1; D remains unclear. The V end was cut by 3 bases, the J end by 10 bases, with 9 bases between. The CDR3 contains 10 residues. Germline V gene lookup returns CDR1 SQVTM and CDR2 ANQGSEA.

The chain joins TRBV14 to TRBJ2-7, with 9 nucleotides matching TRBD1. Looked up from germline, CDR1 is SGHDN and CDR2 is FVKESK. The CDR3 loop spans 18 amino acids. Trimming removed 5 bases from V and 4 bases from J; junction bases left unmatched: 18. This chain's CDR3 is CASSGTGIKGGAIYEQYF. CDR3 DNA: TGTGCCAGCAGCGGGACAGGGATAAAAGGCGGGGCGATTTACGAGCAGTACTTC.

The table lists this clonotype with a count of one. The chain is built from TRBV27 and TRBJ1-4; D ambiguous. CDR3 size: 14 residues. The V gene's germline CDR1 is MNHEY and CDR2 SMNVEV (reference sequence). The V and J ends lost 5 bases and 8 bases respectively, with 15 bases between them. CDR3 in DNA: TGTGCCAGCAGTCCCCGACTATTTTCCGAAAAACTGTTTTTT. Translating it yields CASSPRLFSEKLFF. Using reference TRBV27 and TRBJ1-4 for the parts outside the CDR3, the full variable domain is EAQVTQNPRYLITVTGKKLTVTCSQNMNHEYMSWYRQDPGLGLRQIYYSMNVEVTDKGDVPEGYKVSRKEKRNFPLILESPSPNQTSLYFCASSPRLFSEKLFFGSGTQLSVL.